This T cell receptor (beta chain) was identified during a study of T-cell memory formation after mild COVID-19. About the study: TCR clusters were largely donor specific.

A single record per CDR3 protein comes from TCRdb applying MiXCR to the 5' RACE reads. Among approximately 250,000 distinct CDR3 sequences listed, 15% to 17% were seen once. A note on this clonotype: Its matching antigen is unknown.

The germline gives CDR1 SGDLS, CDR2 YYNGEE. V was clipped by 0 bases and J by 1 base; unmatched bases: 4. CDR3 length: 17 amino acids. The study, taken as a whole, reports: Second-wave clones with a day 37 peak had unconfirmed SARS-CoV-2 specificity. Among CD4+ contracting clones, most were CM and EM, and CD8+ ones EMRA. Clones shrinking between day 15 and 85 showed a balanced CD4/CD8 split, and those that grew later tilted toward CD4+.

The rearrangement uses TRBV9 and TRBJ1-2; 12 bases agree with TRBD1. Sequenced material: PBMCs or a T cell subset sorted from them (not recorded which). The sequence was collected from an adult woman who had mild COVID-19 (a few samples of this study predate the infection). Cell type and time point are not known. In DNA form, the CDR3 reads TGTGCCAGCAGCGTAGTGGGACAGGGGGCCTTTAACTATGGCTACACCTTC. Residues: CASSVVGQGAFNYGYTF.